Shown below are 13 T cell receptor beta chains from a single sample sequenced in a study of cytotoxic CD8 clonotypes in ibrutinib-treated CLL. Using immunoSEQ multiplex PCR, the repertoire was profiled, and TCRdb retains in-frame clones only, with some absent. This table holds 200,000 to 250,000 clones, roughly 65% found once. The sequencing used PBMCs, collected after 12 months of ibrutinib treatment. These TCRs come from a human donor with chronic lymphocytic leukemia.

A remark on this clone: Within the sample, other DNA sequences also encode this same CDR3. This chain connects TRBV29-1 to TRBJ1-1; a possible D gene is TRBD1 (6 bases). The CDR3 consists of 12 residues. Germline CDR1 SQVTM, CDR2 ANQGSEA. Trimming took 3 bases from V and 2 from J, leaving 7 bases between them. DNA of the CDR3: TGCAGCGTTGACAGGGGTAACACTGAAGCTTTCTTT. Its protein is CSVDRGNTEAFF.

The chain uses TRBV5-8 and TRBJ1-1; 8 nucleotides match TRBD1. Germline trimming cut 6 bases from V and 6 bases from J; bases unmatched to any gene: 7. Germline CDR1 is SGHTS and CDR2 is YDEGEE. The CDR3 covers 13 residues. The CDR3 DNA follows: TGTGCCAGCAACCTACAGGGGGGCCCTGAAGCTTTCTTT. It specifies CASNLQGGPEAFF.

This clone was seen only once. The rearrangement joins TRBV11-3 to TRBJ2-7; D is undetermined. The CDR3 spans 16 residues. Trimming stripped 3 bases from V and 3 bases from J, with 18 bases between. The germline CDR1 and CDR2 sequences are SGHNT and YENEEA. The DNA for the CDR3 is TGTGCCAGCAGCTTTGGAGTCATCCATCATCTCTACGAGCAGTACTTC. Translation gives CASSFGVIHHLYEQYF.

The chain links TRBV18 to TRBJ2-7; D tentatively fits TRBD1 or TRBD2 (6 bases each). The length of the CDR3 is 14 residues. The ends were cut back, 6 bases at V and 2 bases at J, with 14 bases in the middle. Germline V gene data show CDR1 as KGHSH and CDR2 as LQKENI. The CDR3 loop reads CASSSGGLPYEQYF. The DNA for the CDR3 is TGTGCCAGCTCTTCTGGGGGGCTTCCCTACGAGCAGTACTTC.

This chain links TRBV18 with TRBJ1-2; a weak D match, TRBD1 (5 bases). Trimming left V 3 bases short and J 7 bases short, with 12 bases between. This CDR3 is built from 13 residues. Per germline, CDR1 KGHSH and CDR2 LQKENI. Written as DNA, the CDR3 is TGTGCCAGCTCACCTTCCAGGGATGTTGGCTACACCTTC. Protein product: CASSPSRDVGYTF.

This clone was observed at least ten times. The genes are TRBV11-2 and TRBJ1-1, with TRBD1 as a possible D gene (6 bases). V lost 1 base and J lost 3, with 12 bases in between. The CDR3 covers 15 residues. The germline V gene encodes CDR1 SGHAT and CDR2 FQNNGV. In DNA form, the CDR3 reads TGTGCCAGCAGCTTAGGGCCGGGGGGCTACACTGAAGCTTTCTTT. Its protein product is CASSLGPGGYTEAFF.

This clone was recorded only once. This chain uses TRBV18 with TRBJ2-5; perhaps TRBD2 as D (5 bases). The CDR3 loop spans 15 amino acids. The germline CDR1 and CDR2 sequences are KGHSH and LQKENI. Trimming took 5 bases from V and 7 from J, leaving 20 bases between them. The CDR3 spells CASSARQDYRGTQYF. CDR3 nucleotide sequence: TGTGCCAGCTCAGCCCGTCAAGACTACCGGGGGACCCAGTACTTC.

The chain links TRBV6-5 to TRBJ2-7, with D maybe TRBD2 (5 bases). The CDR3 is made up of 12 amino acids. Trimming pared 4 bases from V and 6 bases from J, leaving 10 bases between. The germline V gene has CDR1 MNHEY and CDR2 SVGAGI. The CDR3 is CASSSGRFEQYF. CDR3 nucleotides: TGTGCCAGCAGTTCGGGGAGATTCGAGCAGTACTTC.

This clone was seen only a few times. The chain uses TRBV4-2 and TRBJ1-1; no clear D gene. Germline V gene data show CDR1 as LGHNA and CDR2 as YNFKEQ. CDR3 length: 13 residues. The V and J ends lost 7 bases and 5 bases respectively, with 14 bases between them. As DNA, the CDR3 is TGTGCCAGCATTCAAGGTGGAGGAACTGAAGCTTTCTTT. Translated: CASIQGGGTEAFF.

The chain employs TRBV19 and TRBJ2-3, with TRBD2 matching 11 bases. Per germline, CDR1 LNHDA and CDR2 SQIVND (reference sequence). The ends lost 4 bases at V and 11 bases at J; junction bases unmatched: 8. This CDR3 has 14 residues. The CDR3 DNA is TGTGCCAGTAGTACTTCCTTTGGACTAGCGGGGCAGTATTTT. Translation gives CASSTSFGLAGQYF. Using reference TRBV19 and TRBJ2-3 for the parts outside the CDR3, the full variable domain is DGGITQSPKYLFRKEGQNVTLSCEQNLNHDAMYWYRQDPGQGLRLIYYSQIVNDFQKGDIAEGYSVSREKKESFPLTVTSAQKNPTAFYLCASSTSFGLAGQYFGPGTRLTVL.

This clone was seen a handful of times. The V and J genes are TRBV4-3 and TRBJ1-5; tentatively, D is TRBD1 (6 bases). This CDR3 has 15 residues. The germline gives CDR1 LGHNA, CDR2 YSLEER. V was shortened by 4 bases and J by 1 base, with 11 bases between the two germline ends. In nucleotides, the CDR3 is TGCGCCAGCAGCCTTTCAACAGGGAGCAATCAGCCCCAGCATTTT. As protein: CASSLSTGSNQPQHF.

The V gene is TRBV4-1, the J gene TRBJ2-1; D might be TRBD2 (5 bases). V was cut by 0 bases and J by 8 bases, with 17 bases left in between. In germline, CDR1 is MGHRA, CDR2 YSYEKL. The CDR3 runs to 16 residues. CDR3 sequence reads: CASSQEVRGSLHEQFF. The CDR3 bases are TGCGCCAGCAGCCAAGAGGTCCGGGGATCCCTCCATGAGCAGTTCTTC.

This chain links TRBV4-1 with TRBJ1-2, with D hard to call. The CDR3 is 15 residues long. Trimming cost V 0 bases and J 7 bases, with 15 bases left between them. In germline, CDR1 is MGHRA, CDR2 YSYEKL. The CDR3 DNA sequence: TGCGCCAGCAGCCAAGAAGGGCAGCCGGAACGTGGCTACACCTTC. This gives the protein CASSQEGQPERGYTF.